The present entry profiles one T cell receptor (beta chain) with its context. CDR3 length equals 16 residues. J was trimmed by 3 bases and V by 4 bases; bases with no gene match: 6. Germline loops: CDR1 SGHNT, CDR2 YYREEE (reference sequence). In the source study's methods: Amplified reference gene primers provided the basis for estimating nucleated cell counts. TCRdb's table, derived via immunoSEQ multiplex PCR, lists solely in-frame clones and lacks some. V and J calls plus clone size are reproduced from that table; the DNA served to infer D and trimming. The table has 250,000 to 350,000 clones, roughly 87% seen once; the top ten hold 2.2%. This specimen belongs to a study of blood T cell repertoires in COVID-19.

The source material was peripheral blood. This chain connects TRBV5-4 to TRBJ2-1; 11 bases match TRBD2. This sequence was found in a woman between 45 and 65 years old who had recovered from COVID-19. The CDR3 protein is CASSPSGTSGYNEQFF. CDR3 bases: TGTGCCAGCAGCCCGTCCGGGACTAGCGGCTACAATGAGCAGTTCTTC.